This T cell receptor (beta chain) was captured in a study of blood T cells in healthy people across ages. This clonotype has just a few counts. As yet, its antigen is unknown. Trimming shortened V by 7 bases and J by 6 bases, and 11 bases separated the two germline ends. The CDR3 runs to 12 residues. The germline CDR1 and CDR2 sequences are MNHEY and SVGAGI. Notes on the study in general: The unsorted PBMCs prevented any conclusive comparison of naive versus antigen-experienced cells.

A second roughly 6 to 11 cycle PCR used barcoded and J-beta primers. TCRdb re-called the 5' RACE reads through MiXCR, storing one row per CDR3 protein. The sample lists roughly 2 million distinct CDR3 sequences; roughly 52% were seen once. The sequenced sample consisted of blood. The sequence was collected from a woman aged 40 to 50 in good health. This chain joins TRBV6-5 and TRBJ2-3; possible D gene TRBD1, 6 bases. Here the CDR3 reads CASTGARDTQYF. CDR3 bases: TGTGCCAGCACAGGGGCTAGGGATACGCAGTATTTT.